A selection of T cell receptor beta chains follows, all from one sample in a study of PD-1 blockade in classical Hodgkin lymphoma. Some clones are missing from TCRdb's copy, which holds only in-frame ones; the method was immunoSEQ multiplex PCR. This table holds about 36,000 clones, about 70% found once. The material was peripheral blood mononuclear cells (PBMCs), obtained before the second cycle of nivolumab. The receptors come from a human donor with classical Hodgkin lymphoma. Each CDR3 is given with its conserved first and last residue. Only part of the rows carry a size: once, few, many, or a class if the clone is expanded.

v_gene: TRBV20-1
abundance: .
j_gene: TRBJ2-5
len: 10
CDR3aa: CSARRETQYF

v_gene: TRBV5-4
abundance: .
j_gene: .
len: 14
CDR3aa: CASSARTGYDEQYF

v_gene: TRBV7-8
abundance: .
j_gene: TRBJ1-1
len: 13
CDR3aa: CASLTGMNTEAFF

v_gene: TRBV5-5
abundance: .
j_gene: TRBJ2-7
len: 14
CDR3aa: CASSLLQGTYEQYF

v_gene: TRBV5-5
abundance: .
j_gene: TRBJ1-2
len: 12
CDR3aa: CASSLLGSGYTF

v_gene: TRBV5-4
abundance: .
j_gene: TRBJ1-3
len: 15
CDR3aa: CASSLVGGSGNTIYF

v_gene: TRBV4-2
abundance: .
j_gene: TRBJ2-1
len: 15
CDR3aa: CASSQDTGGYNEQFF

v_gene: TRBV7-2
abundance: .
j_gene: TRBJ2-3
len: 13
CDR3aa: CASSLGRGDTQYF

v_gene: TRBV28
abundance: .
j_gene: TRBJ1-5
len: 16
CDR3aa: CASSKTGQGANQPQHF

v_gene: TRBV7-8
abundance: .
j_gene: TRBJ1-1
len: 13
CDR3aa: CASSLGQGTEAFF

v_gene: TRBV18
abundance: .
j_gene: TRBJ2-2
len: 18
CDR3aa: CASSRTHEPQGTTGELFF

v_gene: TRBV5-1
abundance: .
j_gene: TRBJ2-1
len: 14
CDR3aa: CASSLAPGMNEQFF

v_gene: TRBV28
abundance: few
j_gene: TRBJ1-5
len: 16
CDR3aa: CASSAEGQGVSQPQHF

v_gene: TRBV5-6
abundance: .
j_gene: TRBJ1-1
len: 12
CDR3aa: CASTRDTKQAFF

v_gene: TRBV5-4
abundance: .
j_gene: TRBJ2-3
len: 16
CDR3aa: CASSFGLATSTDTQYF

v_gene: TRBV6-1
abundance: few
j_gene: TRBJ1-3
len: 16
CDR3aa: CASSEARTGRIDTIYF

v_gene: TRBV18
abundance: .
j_gene: TRBJ1-4
len: 14
CDR3aa: CASSPGATNEKLFF

v_gene: TRBV5-6
abundance: .
j_gene: TRBJ2-5
len: 15
CDR3aa: CASSKGELYQETQYF

v_gene: TRBV2
abundance: .
j_gene: TRBJ1-6
len: 13
CDR3aa: CASGWGNNSPLHF

v_gene: TRBV7-2
abundance: .
j_gene: TRBJ2-5
len: 15
CDR3aa: CASSLGTSGQETQYF

v_gene: TRBV21-1
abundance: once
j_gene: TRBJ2-1
len: 15
CDR3aa: CASSPREGYYNEQFF

v_gene: TRBV11-3
abundance: .
j_gene: TRBJ2-3
len: 16
CDR3aa: CASSLQGLATTDTQYF

v_gene: TRBV11-3
abundance: once
j_gene: TRBJ1-4
len: 18
CDR3aa: CASSETGPYPTTNEKLFF

v_gene: TRBV4-1
abundance: .
j_gene: TRBJ2-3
len: 16
CDR3aa: CASSGRLTGGQDTQYF

v_gene: TRBV10-3
abundance: .
j_gene: TRBJ2-5
len: 13
CDR3aa: CAISEGQKETQYF

v_gene: TRBV30
abundance: .
j_gene: TRBJ1-2
len: 15
CDR3aa: CAWSDRTGTISGYTF

v_gene: TRBV28
abundance: .
j_gene: TRBJ1-5
len: 12
CDR3aa: CASSPGRQPQHF

v_gene: TRBV14
abundance: few
j_gene: TRBJ2-2
len: 13
CDR3aa: CASSLSGIGELFF

v_gene: TRBV11-2
abundance: .
j_gene: TRBJ1-2
len: 15
CDR3aa: CASSPQGTGGYGYTF

v_gene: TRBV2
abundance: .
j_gene: TRBJ2-2
len: 14
CDR3aa: CASRGPGEAGELFF

v_gene: TRBV4-2
abundance: medium-sized
j_gene: TRBJ2-7
len: 17
CDR3aa: CASSQDPRLAGGDEQYF

v_gene: TRBV4-2
abundance: once
j_gene: TRBJ1-2
len: 14
CDR3aa: CASSQVGQYYGYTF

v_gene: TRBV2
abundance: .
j_gene: TRBJ2-5
len: 16
CDR3aa: CASSHRASGGVETQYF

v_gene: TRBV27
abundance: .
j_gene: TRBJ2-7
len: 16
CDR3aa: CASSLPGTGLPYEQYF

v_gene: TRBV9
abundance: .
j_gene: TRBJ2-3
len: 14
CDR3aa: CASSVYGSLDTQYF

v_gene: TRBV5-1
abundance: .
j_gene: TRBJ1-5
len: 13
CDR3aa: CASSEDGNQPQHF

v_gene: TRBV6-1
abundance: .
j_gene: TRBJ2-1
len: 14
CDR3aa: CASNRPLSPHEQFF

v_gene: TRBV6-5
abundance: few
j_gene: TRBJ1-1
len: 14
CDR3aa: CASSYRDRRTEAFF

v_gene: TRBV7-2
abundance: .
j_gene: TRBJ1-1
len: 15
CDR3aa: CASSLGSGTGTEAFF

v_gene: TRBV7-2
abundance: few
j_gene: TRBJ1-1
len: 15
CDR3aa: CASSYLTGRLTEAFF

v_gene: TRBV9
abundance: medium-sized
j_gene: TRBJ2-5
len: 15
CDR3aa: CASSVLSGSSETQYF

v_gene: TRBV7-3
abundance: .
j_gene: TRBJ1-6
len: 14
CDR3aa: CASSLSSWGSPLHF

v_gene: TRBV10-3
abundance: .
j_gene: TRBJ2-7
len: 13
CDR3aa: CAIRGQGVGEQYF

v_gene: TRBV5-1
abundance: .
j_gene: TRBJ2-3
len: 17
CDR3aa: CASSLPRLAGEADTQYF

v_gene: TRBV4-3
abundance: .
j_gene: TRBJ2-6
len: 18
CDR3aa: CASSQAASGVAGANVLTF